These T cell receptor beta chains were read from a single sample in a study of cytomegalovirus exposure and HLA in healthy donors. Assay used: immunoSEQ multiplex PCR; TCRdb lists only in-frame clones, some missing. Here the sample spans 100,000 or so clones, roughly 75% being singletons. The sequenced sample consisted of PBMCs. These receptors originate from a male donor in good health and CMV-seropositive. The CDR3 runs from the conserved cysteine through the conserved F or W. A D gene is named only where the DNA matches it firmly. Part of the rows lack a size; the others show once, few, many or a class for expanded clones.

once	TRBV30	TRBJ2-4	-	TGTGCCTGGACTCCTGGGCCCGGGGGAAACATTCAGTACTTC	CAWTPGPGGNIQYF
few	TRBV9	TRBJ1-4	-	TGTGCCAGCAGCAGAGAGGCCGGGGGGTTAGGTGAAAAACTGTTTTTT	CASSREAGGLGEKLFF
-	TRBV28	TRBJ1-1	TRBD1	TGTGCCAGCAGTTTACAGACAGGGTCTCTTCTCGATGCTTTCTTT	CASSLQTGSLLDAFF
-	TRBV12-1	TRBJ2-7	-	TGTGCCAGCAGCCGTGTCTACAGGGGGCCGAAGTACTTC	CASSRVYRGPKYF
-	TRBV2	TRBJ1-6	-	TGTGCCAGCCTCAGACGCGGGCGACCCCTCCACTTT	CASLRRGRPLHF
once	TRBV7-2	TRBJ1-1	-	TGTGCCAGCAGCCTACAGGGTTCTGAAGCTTTCTTT	CASSLQGSEAFF
-	TRBV21-1	TRBJ1-4	-	TGTGCCAGCAGCAGGGGGACAGGTGTTAATGAAAAACTGTTTTTT	CASSRGTGVNEKLFF
many	TRBV10-3	TRBJ2-7	TRBD1	TGTGCCATCAGTGAACAGGGGCATGGAGGCGAGCAGTACTTC	CAISEQGHGGEQYF
few	TRBV7-2	TRBJ1-5	-	TGTGCCAGCAGCTTATTTGGTGGGAGGTTGCATCAGCCCCAGCATTTT	CASSLFGGRLHQPQHF
-	TRBV12-5	TRBJ1-2	-	TGTGCTAGTGGGCAAGCTCCGGAGACTCCCGGCTACACCTTC	CASGQAPETPGYTF
few	TRBV5-6	TRBJ1-6	-	TGTGCCAGCAGCTTGAGGGGAGGGGGTTCACCCCTCCACTTT	CASSLRGGGSPLHF
-	TRBV11-2	TRBJ1-1	-	TGTGCCAGCAGCTTAGAACAGGGTAAAGCTTTCTTT	CASSLEQGKAFF
-	TRBV25-1	TRBJ1-1	TRBD1	TGTGCCAGCAGTGATCCCGGGACAGAGAACACTGAAGCTTTCTTT	CASSDPGTENTEAFF
-	TRBV2	TRBJ2-3	-	TGTGCCAGCAGTGAGCGGTTTGGCACAGATACGCAGTATTTT	CASSERFGTDTQYF
-	TRBV4-3	TRBJ1-5	-	TGCGCCAGCAGCCAGGAGGGGAGGGTCGGACAGCCCCAGCATTTT	CASSQEGRVGQPQHF
-	TRBV19	TRBJ1-5	TRBD1	TGTGCCAGTAGTCCTCAGGGGGCTCAGCCCCAGCATTTT	CASSPQGAQPQHF
-	TRBV6-1	TRBJ1-3	-	TGTGCCAGCACAACAGACAGCGGAAACACCATATATTTT	CASTTDSGNTIYF
-	TRBV6-6	TRBJ2-7	-	TGTGCCAGCAGTTACTCCCTCTCGAGGTATGAGCAGTACTTC	CASSYSLSRYEQYF
-	TRBV7-9	TRBJ2-7	TRBD1	TGTGCCAGCAGCTCACCACAGGGGAGTGTCTACGAGCAGTACTTC	CASSSPQGSVYEQYF
-	TRBV11-2	TRBJ2-7	-	TGTGCCAGCAGCTTAACCAGCTACGAGCAGTACTTC	CASSLTSYEQYF
-	TRBV27	TRBJ1-6	-	TGTGCCAGCAGTTTCCGCGATTCACCCCTCCACTTT	CASSFRDSPLHF
-	TRBV2	TRBJ2-3	-	TGTGCCAGCAGATACACCACAGATACGCAGTATTTT	CASRYTTDTQYF
-	TRBV5-6	TRBJ2-4	TRBD1	TGTGCCAGCAGTCTGACAGGGGGCGAGAACATTCAGTACTTC	CASSLTGGENIQYF
-	TRBV11-3	TRBJ1-3	-	TGTGCCAGCAGCCTACCCGGGGTTAGCCGCTCTGGAAACACCATATATTTT	CASSLPGVSRSGNTIYF
-	TRBV10-2	TRBJ2-5	-	TGCGCCAGCATGGACTCCCAAGAGACCCAGTACTTC	CASMDSQETQYF
-	TRBV7-8	TRBJ1-1	-	TGTGCCAGCAGCTTAGTAGGGGCAGATCAGGCTTTCTTT	CASSLVGADQAFF
-	TRBV7-9	TRBJ1-2	TRBD1	TGTGCCAGCAGCTTAGCGTCGTCGGGACAGGGGGTTTTTAACTATGGCTACACCTTC	CASSLASSGQGVFNYGYTF
-	TRBV19	TRBJ1-4	-	TGTGCCAGTAGTACAGAGTCCTCAACTAATGAAAAACTGTTTTTT	CASSTESSTNEKLFF
once	TRBV9	TRBJ1-3	-	TGTGCCAGCAGCGTTAGTTGGGTCCAGGACACCATATATTTT	CASSVSWVQDTIYF
-	TRBV7-9	TRBJ2-2	-	TGTGCCAGCAGCTTAGCGGGGGGGCCTATCGGGGAGCTGTTTTTT	CASSLAGGPIGELFF
-	TRBV19	TRBJ1-5	-	TGTGCCAGTAGTATAGGTCCAGACAGTAGCAATCAGCCCCAGCATTTT	CASSIGPDSSNQPQHF
few	TRBV5-6	TRBJ1-1	-	TGTGCCAGCAGATACGGCGGAGGGACTGAAGCTTTCTTT	CASRYGGGTEAFF
-	TRBV6-6	TRBJ1-5	-	TGTGCCAGCAGCAGGGGCAGCAATCAGCCCCAGCATTTT	CASSRGSNQPQHF
-	TRBV6-1	TRBJ1-3	-	TGTGCCAGCTCCCGTGGTAGCTCTGGAAACACCATATATTTT	CASSRGSSGNTIYF
-	TRBV28	TRBJ2-2	-	TGTGCCAGCGCCACCAGGAACACCGGGGAGCTGTTTTTT	CASATRNTGELFF
-	TRBV18	TRBJ1-1	-	TGTGCCAGCTCACCACCGTCTTTGAACACTGAAGCTTTCTTT	CASSPPSLNTEAFF
-	TRBV7-8	TRBJ2-6	-	TGTGCCAGCAGCGCTTTGGAGCGATCTGGGGCCAACGTCCTGACTTTC	CASSALERSGANVLTF
-	TRBV30	TRBJ1-4	-	TGTGCCTACTCGGGAGGGAAGTTGGCTGAAAAACTGTTTTTT	CAYSGGKLAEKLFF
-	TRBV5-1	TRBJ2-5	TRBD1	TGCGCCAGCAGCTTGTTTCCAGGGGGCGAGGGAGAGACCCAGTACTTC	CASSLFPGGEGETQYF
few	TRBV18	TRBJ2-7	TRBD2	TGTGCCAGCTCACCAAAGGCGGGGGATTCCTACGAGCAGTACTTC	CASSPKAGDSYEQYF